This TCR beta chain was found in a study of T cells in Graves' hyperthyroidism and ophthalmopathy. Study information: Blood was drawn when the patient was first diagnosed and still untreated.

This clonotype has at least ten counts. Its antigen is as yet unknown. Investigators excluded patients with uncontrolled infection, other autoimmune disease, pregnancy or lactation. The CDR3 totals 15 residues. CDR1 LGHNA and CDR2 YSLEER come from the germline V gene. Trimming shortened V by 1 base and J by 5 bases, and 14 bases separated the two germline ends. TCR beta CDR3 region amplification was performed from RNA transcripts. When the TCR CDR3 underwent first-round RT-PCR, the HTBI primer set was used. Each CDR3 protein is one row after TCRdb ran MiXCR on the multiplex PCR reads. In the table there are 500,000 to 650,000 distinct CDR3 sequences, approximately 14% of which are singletons. Broader study findings: The model foresaw ophthalmopathy a median around 6 months prior to onset. Among thyroid clonotypes expanded above 0.001, most also appeared in blood.

The sequence derives from a woman between 45 and 65 years old with Graves' ophthalmopathy. The source material was blood. The chain combines TRBV4-3 with TRBJ2-5, with D tentatively TRBD2 (6 bases). The CDR3 coding sequence is TGCGCCAGCAGCCAAGTTTTAGCGGAGGGGGAGACCCAGTACTTC. The encoded protein is CASSQVLAEGETQYF.